Presented here are 3 T cell receptor beta chains from one specimen sequenced in a study of CD8 T cells in Susac syndrome. The RNA input was roughly 0.45 to 1 ug, and it was reverse transcribed with random hexamers. MiXCR was run by TCRdb on the immunoSEQ multiplex PCR reads, yielding one entry per CDR3 protein. The table records 300,000 to 350,000 distinct CDR3 sequences, about 90% of them present only once. Sample: CD4+ T cells from PBMCs. The source of these receptors is a human donor with multiple sclerosis.

This clonotype was detected once. CDR3 protein: CAWSPRQTLEYGYTF. The DNA for the CDR3 is TGTGCCTGGAGTCCTAGACAGACTTTGGAGTATGGCTACACCTTC. The chain recombines TRBV30 with TRBJ1-2, with TRBD1 as a possible D gene (5 bases). Trimming took off 2 bases at V and 5 bases at J, with 18 bases between the two ends. Germline CDR1 reads GTSNPN; CDR2 reads SVGIG (reference sequence). The length of the CDR3 is 15 residues.

The chain is built from TRBV6-2 or TRBV6-3 and TRBJ2-1; 11 bases fit TRBD2. J was trimmed by 6 bases and V by 9 bases; bases with no gene match: 7. CDR3 size: 14 residues. Germline CDR1 is MNHEY and CDR2 is SVGEGT. CDR3 loop: CASLELAGVNEQFF. CDR3 DNA sequence: TGTGCCAGTTTAGAACTAGCGGGAGTCAATGAGCAGTTCTTC.

The chain recombines TRBV4-3 with TRBJ1-1; TRBD1 might be the D (5 bases). The CDR3 length is 14 residues. Germline values: CDR1 LGHNA, CDR2 YSLEER. Trimming took off 4 bases at V and 1 base at J, with 10 bases between the two ends. CDR3 loop: CASSRQTGNTEAFF. In nucleotides, the CDR3 is TGCGCCAGCAGCCGCCAAACAGGGAACACTGAAGCTTTCTTT.